What follows are 22 T cell receptor beta chains derived from one specimen sequenced in a study of cytomegalovirus exposure and HLA in healthy donors. The study ran its PCR with 60 Vbeta and 13 Jbeta primers. Method: immunoSEQ multiplex PCR; TCRdb's copy keeps in-frame clones and lacks some. Of 99,000 or so clones detected, approximately 80% appear once; the ten largest clones hold 1.3%. The sample taken for sequencing was PBMCs. These receptors were collected from a man aged 25 to 45 in good health and CMV-seronegative.

The chain has TRBV7-9 and TRBJ2-2, with TRBD2 matching over 9 bases. The CDR3 runs 19 residues. Germline V lookup: CDR1 SEHNR, CDR2 FQNEAQ (reference sequence). The V gene end was trimmed by 5 bases and the J gene end by 0 bases; junction bases not matched to a gene: 13. The CDR3 region has the DNA TGTGCCAGCAGCGGGTTAGCGGGGGCGACCGTAACGAACACCGGGGAGCTGTTTTTT. Translating gives CASSGLAGATVTNTGELFF.

This clone was observed once. This sequence joins TRBV7-8 and TRBJ2-7; D gene uncertain. The V gene's germline CDR1 is SGHVS and CDR2 FQNEAQ. The CDR3 loop spans 14 amino acids. Trimming pared 4 bases from V and 0 bases from J, leaving 10 bases between. The CDR3 DNA follows: TGTGCCAGCAGCTCGAGCGAACTCTCCTACGAGCAGTACTTC. Its translation is CASSSSELSYEQYF.

The chain employs TRBV16 and TRBJ1-2, with 9 bases lining up with TRBD1. Germline CDR1 is KGHSY and CDR2 is FQNENV. V was clipped by 3 bases and J by 5 bases; unmatched bases: 10. This CDR3 has 16 residues. Here the CDR3 reads CASSHPSKDRGYGYTF. As DNA, the CDR3 is TGTGCCAGCAGCCATCCCTCTAAGGACAGGGGATATGGCTACACCTTC.

DNA for the CDR3: TGTGCCAGCAGTCAGGGATTCTACAATGAGCAGTTCTTC. Residues: CASSQGFYNEQFF. This chain connects TRBV7-9 to TRBJ2-1, with D tentatively TRBD1 (5 bases). The CDR3 extends over 13 amino acids. V dropped 6 bases and J dropped 3 bases, with 9 bases sitting between them. Per germline, CDR1 SEHNR and CDR2 FQNEAQ (reference sequence).

This chain joins TRBV27 and TRBJ2-2; 7 positions match TRBD2. The CDR3 extends over 13 amino acids. Trimming cost V 2 bases and J 6 bases; bases outside gene matches: 0. Germline V CDR1 and CDR2: MNHEY, SMNVEV (reference sequence). CDR3 in amino acids: CASSLGGAGELFF. The CDR3 DNA sequence: TGTGCCAGCAGTTTAGGGGGGGCCGGGGAGCTGTTTTTT.

V gene TRBV30 combines with J gene TRBJ1-5; D is perhaps TRBD1 (5 bases). CDR1 and CDR2 (germline): GTSNPN, SVGIG (reference sequence). The CDR3 is 14 residues long. V lost 1 base and J 9 bases, leaving 16 bases between the germline ends. The CDR3 nucleotides read TGTGCCTGGAGTGGGGTGGGGGGGGGACCGCCCCAGCATTTT. This codes for CAWSGVGGGPPQHF.

The V call is TRBV5-1, the J call TRBJ1-1; D uncertain. Trimming took off 4 bases at V and 6 bases at J, with 19 bases between the two ends. The CDR3 length is 15 residues. Germline values: CDR1 SGHRS, CDR2 YFSETQ. As DNA, the CDR3 is TGCGCCAGCAGCCCCTATCAGTCCGGGGTAGCTGAAGCTTTCTTT. It encodes CASSPYQSGVAEAFF.

The chain employs TRBV4-1 and TRBJ2-3, with 9 nucleotides matching TRBD2. Germline V gene data show CDR1 as MGHRA and CDR2 as YSYEKL. The CDR3 runs to 15 residues. V dropped 4 bases and J dropped 5; count of bases not matched to a gene: 7. In DNA, the CDR3 is TGCGCCAGCAGCCCCTCTGCGGGAGGGCTAGATACGCAGTATTTT. Translated, it gives CASSPSAGGLDTQYF.

V and J are TRBV7-2 and TRBJ2-2, with D maybe TRBD1 (6 bases). The CDR3 has 16 residues. Trimming stripped 4 bases from V and 4 bases from J, with 16 bases between. Germline lookup yields CDR1 SGHTA and CDR2 FQGNSA. The CDR3 region is CASSSISRGGTGELFF. The CDR3, as DNA: TGTGCCAGCAGCTCTATATCCAGGGGCGGCACCGGGGAGCTGTTTTTT.

This chain links TRBV5-1 with TRBJ2-5; 8 nucleotides agree with TRBD1. After removal of 4 bases from V and 4 bases from J, the junction contained 9 bases not matched to a gene. This CDR3 has 15 amino acids. The germline V gene encodes CDR1 SGHRS and CDR2 YFSETQ. For the CDR3, the DNA is TGCGCCAGCAGCAGTGGGGACAGGACGCTAGAGACCCAGTACTTC. Translated, it gives CASSSGDRTLETQYF.

This clone has just a few counts. The CDR3 sequence: CARPTGNTEAFF. CDR3 coding DNA: TGTGCCAGACCGACAGGGAACACTGAAGCTTTCTTT. V usage is TRBV21-1 and J usage is TRBJ1-1; the table's D call TRBD1 went unverified against the DNA. TRBV21-1 is noted as a pseudogene. The CDR3 runs 12 residues.

The CDR3 sequence: CASSAGQGYYGYTF. The DNA for the CDR3 is TGTGCCAGCAGTGCGGGACAGGGGTACTATGGCTACACCTTC. The chain joins TRBV2 to TRBJ1-2; the match to TRBD1 covers 10 bases. V was clipped by 4 bases and J by 3 bases; unmatched bases: 2. Germline CDR1 reads SNHLY; CDR2 reads FYNNEI. The CDR3 covers 14 residues. Supplemented by reference TRBV2 and TRBJ1-2, the full variable domain reads EPEVTQTPSHQVTQMGQEVILRCVPISNHLYFYWYRQILGQKVEFLVSFYNNEISEKSEIFDDQFSVERPDGSNFTLKIRSTKLEDSAMYFCASSAGQGYYGYTFGSGTRLTVV.

This clone was counted only a few times. This sequence joins TRBV10-3 and TRBJ2-1; 9 bases agree with TRBD2. J lost 4 bases, V lost 4 bases, and 5 bases had no gene match. The CDR3 has 15 residues. Germline CDR1 is ENHRY and CDR2 is SYGVKD. CDR3 sequence reads: CAISVGGGAYNEQFF. The CDR3 DNA reads TGTGCCATCAGTGTCGGCGGGGGGGCGTACAATGAGCAGTTCTTC.

The chain uses TRBV11-2 and TRBJ2-2, with D possibly TRBD2 on 6 matching bases. The CDR3 covers 16 residues. The germline V and J ends were trimmed by 0 bases and 7 bases, with 15 bases remaining between them. CDR1 SGHAT and CDR2 FQNNGV come from the germline V gene. CDR3 loop: CASSLDLAAGRGELFF. The CDR3 nucleotides read TGTGCCAGCAGCTTAGATCTAGCCGCGGGGCGCGGGGAGCTGTTTTTT.

This clone was seen once. The chain carries TRBV19 and TRBJ1-6; D is unclear. Trimming cost V 4 bases and J 5 bases, with 9 bases left between them. Germline CDR1 and CDR2: LNHDA and SQIVND (reference sequence). This CDR3 spans 14 amino acids. This chain's CDR3 is CASSTYSHNSPLHF. The CDR3 bases are TGTGCCAGTAGTACTTACAGCCATAATTCACCCCTCCACTTT.

The chain recombines TRBV7-2 with TRBJ2-5; TRBD1 aligns across 10 bases. Losses at the gene ends were 3 bases for V and 4 bases for J; bases not matched to a gene: 5. CDR3 size: 15 residues. CDR1 and CDR2 (germline): SGHTA, FQGNSA. CDR3 sequence: CASSLTGTGAETQYF. The CDR3, as DNA: TGTGCCAGCAGCTTGACCGGGACAGGGGCAGAGACCCAGTACTTC.

CDR3: CASDRGRSGEQYF. The CDR3 coding sequence is TGTGCCAGCGACCGGGGGAGAAGTGGCGAGCAGTACTTC. The rearrangement joins TRBV2 to TRBJ2-7; a weak D match, TRBD2 (6 bases). Germline V lookup: CDR1 SNHLY, CDR2 FYNNEI. With 8 bases removed from V and 6 bases from J, the gap between germline ends came to 17 bases. This CDR3 has 13 residues.

The chain employs TRBV5-6 and TRBJ2-7; 7 nucleotides line up with TRBD1. V gave up 6 bases and J gave up 5 bases; unmatched junction bases: 8. In germline, CDR1 is SGHDT, CDR2 YYEEEE. This CDR3 has 13 residues. This chain's CDR3 is CASTRQGIHEQYF. CDR3 bases: TGTGCCAGCACGAGACAGGGAATCCACGAGCAGTACTTC.

The chain recombines TRBV6-5 with TRBJ2-1; TRBD1 agrees at 9 bases. After removal of 2 bases from V and 2 bases from J, the junction contained 4 bases not matched to a gene. The CDR3 length is 16 residues. Germline V lookup: CDR1 MNHEY, CDR2 SVGAGI. DNA for the CDR3: TGTGCCAGCAGTTACCGACAGGGGGAAACCTACAATGAGCAGTTCTTC. Its protein is CASSYRQGETYNEQFF.

The rearrangement uses TRBV9 and TRBJ2-3, with TRBD1 as a possible D gene (5 bases). This CDR3 is built from 20 residues. V dropped 0 bases and J dropped 0 bases, with 23 bases sitting between them. Germline V gene data show CDR1 as SGDLS and CDR2 as YYNGEE. Written as DNA, the CDR3 is TGTGCCAGCAGCGTAGCTCTCGACAGCCTTTATAGAACTAGCACAGATACGCAGTATTTT. The encoded protein is CASSVALDSLYRTSTDTQYF.

The CDR3 nucleotides are TGCGCCAGCAGCCCGGGACTAGCTCAAGAGACCCAGTACTTC. Translation: CASSPGLAQETQYF. J is TRBJ2-5 and V is TRBV5-1; TRBD2 matches 9 bases. CDR1 is SGHRS, CDR2 YFSETQ, per germline. The V and J ends lost 4 bases and 2 bases, in that order; junction bases with no gene match: 3. This CDR3 region has 14 residues.

This chain connects TRBV13 to TRBJ2-3; 10 positions agree with TRBD2. In germline, CDR1 is PRHDT, CDR2 FYEKMQ (reference sequence). The length of the CDR3 is 15 residues. The V segment lost 5 bases and the J segment 6 bases; nucleotides outside the gene matches: 8. CDR3 in amino acids: CASSGEAGGLDTQYF. The CDR3 coding sequence is TGTGCCAGCAGCGGGGAAGCGGGGGGGCTTGATACGCAGTATTTT.